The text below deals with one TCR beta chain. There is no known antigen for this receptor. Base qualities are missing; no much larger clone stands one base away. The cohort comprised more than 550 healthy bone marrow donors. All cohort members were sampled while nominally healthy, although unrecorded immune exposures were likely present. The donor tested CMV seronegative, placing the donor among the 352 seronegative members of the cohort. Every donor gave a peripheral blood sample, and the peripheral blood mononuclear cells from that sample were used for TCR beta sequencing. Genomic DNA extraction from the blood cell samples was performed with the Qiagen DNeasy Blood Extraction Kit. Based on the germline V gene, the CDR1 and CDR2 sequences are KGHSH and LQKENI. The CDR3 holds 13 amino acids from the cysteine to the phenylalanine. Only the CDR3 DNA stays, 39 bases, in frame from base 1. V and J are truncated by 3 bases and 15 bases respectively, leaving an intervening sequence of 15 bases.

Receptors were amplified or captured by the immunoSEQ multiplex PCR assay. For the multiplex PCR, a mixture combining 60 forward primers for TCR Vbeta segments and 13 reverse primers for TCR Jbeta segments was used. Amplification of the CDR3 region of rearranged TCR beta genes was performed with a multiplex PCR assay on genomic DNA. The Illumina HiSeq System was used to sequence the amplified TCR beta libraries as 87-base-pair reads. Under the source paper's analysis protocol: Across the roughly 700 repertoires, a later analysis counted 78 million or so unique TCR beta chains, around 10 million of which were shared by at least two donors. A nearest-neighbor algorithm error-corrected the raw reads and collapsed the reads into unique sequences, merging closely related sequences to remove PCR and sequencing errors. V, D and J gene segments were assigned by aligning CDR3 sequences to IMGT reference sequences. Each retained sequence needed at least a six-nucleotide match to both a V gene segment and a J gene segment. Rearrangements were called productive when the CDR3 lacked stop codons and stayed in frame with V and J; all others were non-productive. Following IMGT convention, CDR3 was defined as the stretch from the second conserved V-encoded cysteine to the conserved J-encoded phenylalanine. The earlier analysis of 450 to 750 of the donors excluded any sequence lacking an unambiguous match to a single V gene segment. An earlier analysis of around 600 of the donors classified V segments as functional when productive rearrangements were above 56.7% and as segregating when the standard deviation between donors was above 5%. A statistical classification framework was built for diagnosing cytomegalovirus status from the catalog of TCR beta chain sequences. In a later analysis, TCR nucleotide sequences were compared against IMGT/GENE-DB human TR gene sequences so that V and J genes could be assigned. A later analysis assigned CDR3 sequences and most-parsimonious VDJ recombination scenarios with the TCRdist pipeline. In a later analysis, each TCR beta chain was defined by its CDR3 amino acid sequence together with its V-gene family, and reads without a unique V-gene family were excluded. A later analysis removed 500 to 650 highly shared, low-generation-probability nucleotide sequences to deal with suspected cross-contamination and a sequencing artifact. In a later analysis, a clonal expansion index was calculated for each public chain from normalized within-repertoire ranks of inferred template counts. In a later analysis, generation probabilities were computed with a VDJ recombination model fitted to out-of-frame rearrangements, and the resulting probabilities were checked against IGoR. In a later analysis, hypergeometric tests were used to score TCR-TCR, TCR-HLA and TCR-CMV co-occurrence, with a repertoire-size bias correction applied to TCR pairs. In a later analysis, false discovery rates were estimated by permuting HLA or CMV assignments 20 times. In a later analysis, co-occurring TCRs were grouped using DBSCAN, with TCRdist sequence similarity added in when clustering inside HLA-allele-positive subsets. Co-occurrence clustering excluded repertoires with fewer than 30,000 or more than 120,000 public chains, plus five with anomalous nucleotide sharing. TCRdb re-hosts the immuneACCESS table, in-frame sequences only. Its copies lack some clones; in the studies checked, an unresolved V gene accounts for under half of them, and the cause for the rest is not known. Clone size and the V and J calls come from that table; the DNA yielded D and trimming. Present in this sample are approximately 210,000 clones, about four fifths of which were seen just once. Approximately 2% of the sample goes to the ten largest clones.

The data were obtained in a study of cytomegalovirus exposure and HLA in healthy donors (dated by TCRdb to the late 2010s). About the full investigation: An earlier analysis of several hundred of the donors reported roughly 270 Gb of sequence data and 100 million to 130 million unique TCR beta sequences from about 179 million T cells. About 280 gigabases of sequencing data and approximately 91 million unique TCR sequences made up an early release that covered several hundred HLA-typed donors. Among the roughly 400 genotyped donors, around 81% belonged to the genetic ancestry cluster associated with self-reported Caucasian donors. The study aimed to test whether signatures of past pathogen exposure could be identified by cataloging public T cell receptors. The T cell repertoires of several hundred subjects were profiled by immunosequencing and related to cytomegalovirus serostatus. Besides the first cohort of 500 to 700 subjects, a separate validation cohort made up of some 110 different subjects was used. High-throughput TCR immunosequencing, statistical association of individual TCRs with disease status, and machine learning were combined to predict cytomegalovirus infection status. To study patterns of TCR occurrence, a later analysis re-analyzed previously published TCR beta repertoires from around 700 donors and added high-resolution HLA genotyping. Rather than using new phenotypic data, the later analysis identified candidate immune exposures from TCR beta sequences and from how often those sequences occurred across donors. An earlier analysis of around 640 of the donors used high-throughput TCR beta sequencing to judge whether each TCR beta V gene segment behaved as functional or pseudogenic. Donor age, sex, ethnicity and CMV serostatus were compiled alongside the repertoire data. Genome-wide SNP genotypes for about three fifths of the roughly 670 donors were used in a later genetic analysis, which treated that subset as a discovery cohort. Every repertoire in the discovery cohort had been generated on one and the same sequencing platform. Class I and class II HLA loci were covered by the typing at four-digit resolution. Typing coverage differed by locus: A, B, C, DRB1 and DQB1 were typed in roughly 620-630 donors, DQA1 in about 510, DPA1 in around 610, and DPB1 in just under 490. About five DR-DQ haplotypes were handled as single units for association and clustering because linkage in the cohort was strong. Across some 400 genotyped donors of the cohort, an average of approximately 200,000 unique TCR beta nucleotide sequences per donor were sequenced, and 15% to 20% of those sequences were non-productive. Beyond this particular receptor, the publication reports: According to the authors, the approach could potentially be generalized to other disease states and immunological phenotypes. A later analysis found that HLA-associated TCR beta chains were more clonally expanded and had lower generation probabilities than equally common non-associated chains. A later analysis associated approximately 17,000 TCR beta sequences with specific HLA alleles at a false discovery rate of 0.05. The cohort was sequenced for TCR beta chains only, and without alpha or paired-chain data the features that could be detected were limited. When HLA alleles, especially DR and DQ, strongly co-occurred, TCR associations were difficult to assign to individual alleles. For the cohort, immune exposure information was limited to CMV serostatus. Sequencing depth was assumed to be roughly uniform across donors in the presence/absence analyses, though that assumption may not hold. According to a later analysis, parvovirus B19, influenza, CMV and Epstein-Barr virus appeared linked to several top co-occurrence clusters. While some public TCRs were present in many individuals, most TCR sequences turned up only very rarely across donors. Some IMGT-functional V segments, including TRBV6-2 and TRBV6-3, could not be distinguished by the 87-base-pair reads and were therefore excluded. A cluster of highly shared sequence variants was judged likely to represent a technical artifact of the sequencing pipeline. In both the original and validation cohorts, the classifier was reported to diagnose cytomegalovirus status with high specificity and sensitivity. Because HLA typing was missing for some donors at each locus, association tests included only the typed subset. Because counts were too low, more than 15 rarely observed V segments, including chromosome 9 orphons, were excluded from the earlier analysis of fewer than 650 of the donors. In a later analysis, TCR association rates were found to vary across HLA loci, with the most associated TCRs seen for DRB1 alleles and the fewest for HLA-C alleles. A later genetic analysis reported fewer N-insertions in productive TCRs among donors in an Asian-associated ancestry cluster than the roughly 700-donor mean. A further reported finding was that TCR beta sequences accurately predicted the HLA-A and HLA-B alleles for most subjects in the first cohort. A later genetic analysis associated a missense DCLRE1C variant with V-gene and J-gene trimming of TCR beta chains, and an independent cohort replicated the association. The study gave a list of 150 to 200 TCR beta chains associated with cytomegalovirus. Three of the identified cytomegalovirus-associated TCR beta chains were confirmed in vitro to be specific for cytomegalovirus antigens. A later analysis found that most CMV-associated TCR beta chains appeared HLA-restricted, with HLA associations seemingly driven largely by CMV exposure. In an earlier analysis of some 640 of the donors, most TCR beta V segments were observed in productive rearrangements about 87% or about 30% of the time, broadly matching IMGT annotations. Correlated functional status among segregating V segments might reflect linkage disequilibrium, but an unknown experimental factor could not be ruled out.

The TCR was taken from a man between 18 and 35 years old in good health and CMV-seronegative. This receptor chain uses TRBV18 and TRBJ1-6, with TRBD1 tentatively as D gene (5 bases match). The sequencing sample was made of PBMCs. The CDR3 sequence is CASSPDSVQLLHF. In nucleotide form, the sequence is TGTGCCAGCTCACCCGACAGCGTCCAACTCCTCCACTTT.